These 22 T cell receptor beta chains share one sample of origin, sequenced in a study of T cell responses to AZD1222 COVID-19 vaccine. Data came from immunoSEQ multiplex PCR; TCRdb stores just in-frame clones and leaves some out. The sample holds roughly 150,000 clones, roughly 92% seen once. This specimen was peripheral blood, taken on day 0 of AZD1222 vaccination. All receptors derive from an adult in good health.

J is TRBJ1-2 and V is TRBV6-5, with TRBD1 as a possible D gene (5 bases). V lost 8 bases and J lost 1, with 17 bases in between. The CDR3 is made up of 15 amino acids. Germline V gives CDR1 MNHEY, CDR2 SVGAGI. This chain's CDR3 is CASSQGAQNNYGYTF. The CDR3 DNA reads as TGTGCCAGCTCCCAAGGGGCACAAAATAACTATGGCTACACCTTC.

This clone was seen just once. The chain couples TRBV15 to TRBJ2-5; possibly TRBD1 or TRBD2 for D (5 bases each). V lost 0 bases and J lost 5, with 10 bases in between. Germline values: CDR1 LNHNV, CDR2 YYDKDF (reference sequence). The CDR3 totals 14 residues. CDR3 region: CATSRDRDLETQYF. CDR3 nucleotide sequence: TGTGCCACCAGCAGAGATCGGGACCTCGAGACCCAGTACTTC.

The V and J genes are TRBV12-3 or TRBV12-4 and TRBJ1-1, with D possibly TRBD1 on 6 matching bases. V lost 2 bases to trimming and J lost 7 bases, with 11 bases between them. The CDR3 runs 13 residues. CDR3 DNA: TGTGCCAGCAGTTTAAGGGGGTACGGTGAAGCTTTCTTT. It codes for CASSLRGYGEAFF.

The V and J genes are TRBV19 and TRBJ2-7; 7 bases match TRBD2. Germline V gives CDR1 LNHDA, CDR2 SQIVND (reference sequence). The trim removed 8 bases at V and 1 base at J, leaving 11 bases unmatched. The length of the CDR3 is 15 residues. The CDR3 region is CASEGTGGSSYEQYF. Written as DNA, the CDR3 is TGTGCCAGTGAGGGGACGGGGGGATCGTCCTACGAGCAGTACTTC.

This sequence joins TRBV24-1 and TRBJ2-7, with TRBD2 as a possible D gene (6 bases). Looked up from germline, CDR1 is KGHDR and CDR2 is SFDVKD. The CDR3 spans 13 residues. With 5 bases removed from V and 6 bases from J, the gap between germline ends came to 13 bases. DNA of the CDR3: TGTGCCACCAGTGGGGATGGGGGACTCGAGCAGTACTTC. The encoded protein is CATSGDGGLEQYF.

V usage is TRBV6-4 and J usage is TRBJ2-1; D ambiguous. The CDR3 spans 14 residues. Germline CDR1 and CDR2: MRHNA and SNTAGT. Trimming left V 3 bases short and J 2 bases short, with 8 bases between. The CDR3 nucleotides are TGTGCCAGCAGTGAAAGCGCGCCCTACAATGAGCAGTTCTTC. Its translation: CASSESAPYNEQFF.

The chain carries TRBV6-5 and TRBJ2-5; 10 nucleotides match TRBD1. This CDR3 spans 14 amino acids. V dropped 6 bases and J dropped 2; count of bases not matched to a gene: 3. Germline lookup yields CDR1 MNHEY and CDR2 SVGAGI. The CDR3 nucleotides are TGTGCCAGCAGGACAGGGGGCGGACAAGAGACCCAGTACTTC. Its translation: CASRTGGGQETQYF.

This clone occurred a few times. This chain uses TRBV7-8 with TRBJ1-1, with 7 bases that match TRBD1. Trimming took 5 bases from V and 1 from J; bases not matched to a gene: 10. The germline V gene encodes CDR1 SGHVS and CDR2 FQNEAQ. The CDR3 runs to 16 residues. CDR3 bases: TGTGCCAGCAGCGCCCTGACAGGGCTACCGAACACTGAAGCTTTCTTT. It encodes CASSALTGLPNTEAFF.

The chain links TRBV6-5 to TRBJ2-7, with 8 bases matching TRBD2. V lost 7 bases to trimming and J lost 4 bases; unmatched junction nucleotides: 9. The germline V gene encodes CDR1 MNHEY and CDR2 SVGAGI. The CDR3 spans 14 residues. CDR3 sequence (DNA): TGTGCCAGCACCTCGAGCGGGAGACGATACGAGCAGTACTTC. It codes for CASTSSGRRYEQYF.

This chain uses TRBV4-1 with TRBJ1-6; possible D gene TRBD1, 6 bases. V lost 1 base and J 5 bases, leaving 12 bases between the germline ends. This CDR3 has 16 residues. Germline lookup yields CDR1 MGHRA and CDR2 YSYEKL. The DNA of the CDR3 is TGCGCCAGCAGCCAAGTCCAGGGGATTGATAATTCACCCCTCCACTTT. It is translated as CASSQVQGIDNSPLHF.

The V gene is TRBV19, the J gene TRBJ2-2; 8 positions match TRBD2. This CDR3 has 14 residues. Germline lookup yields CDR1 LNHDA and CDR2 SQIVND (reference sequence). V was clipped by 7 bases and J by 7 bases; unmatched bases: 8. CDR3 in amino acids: CASKVAGGNGELFF. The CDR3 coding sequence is TGTGCCAGTAAGGTGGCGGGGGGAAACGGGGAGCTGTTTTTT.

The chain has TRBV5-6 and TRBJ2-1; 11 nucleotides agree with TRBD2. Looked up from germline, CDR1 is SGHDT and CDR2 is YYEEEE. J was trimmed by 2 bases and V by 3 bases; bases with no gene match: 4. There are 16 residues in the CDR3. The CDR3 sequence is CASSSTSGGTYNEQFF. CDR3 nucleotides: TGTGCCAGCAGCTCAACTAGCGGGGGTACCTACAATGAGCAGTTCTTC.

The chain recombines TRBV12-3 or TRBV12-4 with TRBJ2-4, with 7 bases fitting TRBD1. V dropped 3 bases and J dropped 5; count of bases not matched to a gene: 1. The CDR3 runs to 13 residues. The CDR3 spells CASSFDRENIQYF. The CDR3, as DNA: TGTGCCAGCAGTTTTGACAGGGAAAACATTCAGTACTTC.

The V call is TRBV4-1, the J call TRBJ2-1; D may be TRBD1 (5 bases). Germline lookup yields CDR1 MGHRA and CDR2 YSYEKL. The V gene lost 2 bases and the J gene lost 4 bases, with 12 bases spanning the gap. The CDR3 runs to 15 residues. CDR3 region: CASSQLGLGYNEQFF. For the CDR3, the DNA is TGCGCCAGCAGCCAACTGGGGCTGGGATACAATGAGCAGTTCTTC.

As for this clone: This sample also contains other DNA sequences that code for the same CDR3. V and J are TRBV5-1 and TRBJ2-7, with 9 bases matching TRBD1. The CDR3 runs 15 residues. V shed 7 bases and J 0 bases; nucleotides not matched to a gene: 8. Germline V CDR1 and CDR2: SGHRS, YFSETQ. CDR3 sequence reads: CASSNRDRASYEQYF. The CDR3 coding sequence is TGCGCCAGCTCTAACCGGGACAGGGCCTCCTACGAGCAGTACTTC.

CDR3 protein: CASHFQGNNQPQHF. CDR3 bases: TGTGCCAGTCACTTTCAGGGGAACAATCAGCCCCAGCATTTT. The V call is TRBV2, the J call TRBJ1-5, with D possibly matching TRBD1 (6 bases). The germline V gene has CDR1 SNHLY and CDR2 FYNNEI. Trimming left V 9 bases short and J 3 bases short, with 15 bases between. The CDR3 contains 14 residues.

The CDR3 region is CASSQGTGELFF. The CDR3 DNA follows: TGTGCCAGCAGCCAGGGCACCGGGGAGCTGTTTTTT. The chain is built from TRBV11-3 and TRBJ2-2; possible D gene TRBD1, 5 bases. Germline values: CDR1 SGHNT, CDR2 YENEEA. V dropped 5 bases and J dropped 4 bases, with 5 bases sitting between them. The CDR3 runs 12 residues. Drawing the rest from reference TRBV11-3 and TRBJ2-2, the complete variable domain is EAGVVQSPRYKIIEKKQPVAFWCNPISGHNTLYWYLQNLGQGPELLIRYENEEAVDDSQLPKDRFSAERLKGVDSTLKIQPAELGDSAVYLCASSQGTGELFFGEGSRLTVL.

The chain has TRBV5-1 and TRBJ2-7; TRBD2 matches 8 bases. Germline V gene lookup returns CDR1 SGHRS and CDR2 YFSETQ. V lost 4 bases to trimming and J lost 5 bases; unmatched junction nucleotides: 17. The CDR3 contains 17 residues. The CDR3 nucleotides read TGCGCCAGCAGCAATACCCCACCCAGCGGGAGTCGTAACGAGCAGTACTTC. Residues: CASSNTPPSGSRNEQYF. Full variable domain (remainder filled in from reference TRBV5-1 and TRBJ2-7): KAGVTQTPRYLIKTRGQQVTLSCSPISGHRSVSWYQQTPGQGLQFLFEYFSETQRNKGNFPGRFSGRQFSNSRSEMNVSTLELGDSALYLCASSNTPPSGSRNEQYFGPGTRLTVT.

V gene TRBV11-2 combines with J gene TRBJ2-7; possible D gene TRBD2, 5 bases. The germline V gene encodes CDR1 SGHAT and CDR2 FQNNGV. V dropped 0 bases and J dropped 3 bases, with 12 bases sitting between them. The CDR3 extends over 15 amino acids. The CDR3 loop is CASSLDGSRVYEQYF. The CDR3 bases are TGTGCCAGCAGCTTAGATGGGTCGAGGGTCTACGAGCAGTACTTC.

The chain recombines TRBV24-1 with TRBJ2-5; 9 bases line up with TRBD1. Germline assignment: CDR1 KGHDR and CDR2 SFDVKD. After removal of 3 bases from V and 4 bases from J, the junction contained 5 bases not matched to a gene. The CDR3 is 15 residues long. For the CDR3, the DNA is TGTGCCACCAGTGATCCCGGGACAGGGAGAGAGACCCAGTACTTC. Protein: CATSDPGTGRETQYF.

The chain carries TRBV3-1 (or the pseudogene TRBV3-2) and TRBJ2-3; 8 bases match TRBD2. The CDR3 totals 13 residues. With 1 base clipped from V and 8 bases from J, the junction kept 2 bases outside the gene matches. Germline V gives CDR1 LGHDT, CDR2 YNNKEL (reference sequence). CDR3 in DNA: TGTGCCAGCAGCCAAGCGGGAGGGGTTACGCAGTATTTT. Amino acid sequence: CASSQAGGVTQYF.

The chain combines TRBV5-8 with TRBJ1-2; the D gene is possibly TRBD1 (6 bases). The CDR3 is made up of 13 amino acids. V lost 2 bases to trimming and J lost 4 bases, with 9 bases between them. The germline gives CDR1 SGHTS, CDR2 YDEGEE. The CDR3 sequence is CASSFRTAYGYTF. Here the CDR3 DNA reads TGTGCCAGCAGCTTTCGGACAGCCTATGGCTACACCTTC.